The clone carrying this T cell receptor beta chain was seen a few times. In the source study's methods: Reference gene primers were amplified, and this amplification served to estimate nucleated cell counts. The table came from immunoSEQ multiplex PCR; TCRdb's copy has only in-frame clones and leaves some out. The V and J calls and clone size come from that table; D and trimming were worked out from the DNA. The sample has approximately 190,000 clones; 90% are singletons. This specimen belongs to a study of blood T cell repertoires in COVID-19. Study background: Sites across the United States, Italy and Spain contributed samples from acute and convalescent COVID-19.

Trimming left V 4 bases short and J 9 bases short, with 10 bases between. Germline V lookup: CDR1 MNHEY, CDR2 SMNVEV (reference sequence). The CDR3 sequence is 13 residues long. Input material: peripheral blood. The receptor was derived from a man aged 50 to 60 with acute or convalescent COVID-19. The gene calls are TRBV27 and TRBJ1-6; the D is unclear. CDR3 region: CASSYQSGSPLHF. CDR3 sequence (DNA): TGTGCCAGCAGTTATCAAAGCGGTTCACCCCTCCACTTT.